This T cell receptor beta chain comes out of a study of blood T cell repertoires in COVID-19. Looking at the study overall: COVID-19 samples collected from the United States, Italy and Spain covered acute and convalescent phases. PBMCs, B-cell-depleted T cells, or T cells provided the cDNA or gDNA that made up the material.

The age range of participants was roughly 18 to 90 years, with residence in about two dozen US areas. Individuals in the exposed group had encountered a COVID-19 case within 2 weeks preceding study entry. Trimming took off 11 bases at V and 0 bases at J, with 11 bases between the two ends. Germline V gene lookup returns CDR1 MDHEN and CDR2 SYDVKM. CDR3 length equals 13 residues. TCRdb keeps only in-frame clones here, not all; method: immunoSEQ multiplex PCR. The data contain more than 250,000 clones, roughly 80% of them seen just once; the ten biggest clones take up 5%. This clonotype was sampled from a man in his forties or fifties who had been exposed to COVID-19. The chain links TRBV28 to TRBJ1-3, with D uncertain. Sequenced material: PBMCs or T cells enriched from blood (not recorded which). The CDR3 DNA reads as TGTGCCTTTCCTACCGCCTCTGGAAACACCATATATTTT. Translating gives CAFPTASGNTIYF.